The 28 T cell receptor beta chains presented below share a single source sample, sequenced in a study of blood T cell repertoires in COVID-19. Profiling relied on immunoSEQ multiplex PCR, and the TCRdb table lists in-frame clones only, not all of them. The sample shows more than 30,000 clones, about 88% of them seen only once. The sample comprised peripheral blood. Every receptor here comes from a man in his 60s with active COVID-19.

V usage is TRBV12-3 or TRBV12-4 and J usage is TRBJ2-5; unclear D gene. This CDR3 is built from 11 residues. The V and J ends lost 3 bases and 5 bases respectively, with 4 bases between them. The CDR3 here is CASSFEETQYF. As DNA, the CDR3 is TGTGCCAGCAGTTTCGAGGAGACCCAGTACTTC.

The chain recombines TRBV28 with TRBJ2-7, with TRBD1 as a possible D gene (6 bases). The V end was cut by 6 bases, the J end by 7 bases, with 22 bases between. The CDR3 is 15 residues long. CDR1 is MDHEN, CDR2 SYDVKM, per germline. CDR3 loop: CASSPPGHRKYEQYF. DNA for the CDR3: TGTGCCAGCAGCCCCCCGGGACACCGAAAGTATGAGCAGTACTTC. Combining the CDR3 with reference TRBV28 and TRBJ2-7 gives the whole variable domain DVKVTQSSRYLVKRTGEKVFLECVQDMDHENMFWYRQDPGLGLRLIYFSYDVKMKEKGDIPEGYSVSREKKERFSLILESASTNQTSMYLCASSPPGHRKYEQYFGPGTRLTVT.

The V gene is TRBV6-2 or TRBV6-3, the J gene TRBJ2-7; no definite D call. CDR1 and CDR2 from the germline V gene are MNHEY and SVGEGT. V lost 2 bases and J lost 3, with 8 bases in between. The CDR3 loop spans 13 amino acids. CDR3 sequence: CASSYGLVYEQYF. Written as DNA, the CDR3 is TGTGCCAGCAGTTACGGCCTGGTCTACGAGCAGTACTTC.

The rearrangement joins TRBV19 to TRBJ2-7; D is possibly TRBD2 (6 bases). Germline lookup yields CDR1 LNHDA and CDR2 SQIVND (reference sequence). The CDR3 is made up of 11 amino acids. The germline V and J ends were trimmed by 5 bases and 6 bases, with 8 bases remaining between them. The CDR3, as DNA: TGTGCCAGTAGTGGGGGAGGCGAGCAGTACTTC. Protein: CASSGGGEQYF.

This clone was counted a single time. The genes are TRBV18 and TRBJ1-3; 7 bases are a match to TRBD1. This CDR3 comprises 16 residues. Germline assignment: CDR1 KGHSH and CDR2 LQKENI. With V trimmed by 4 bases and J by 0 bases, 6 bases remained unmatched. The CDR3 region has the DNA TGTGCCAGCTCACAAGGACAGGCGAACTCTGGAAACACCATATATTTT. Protein: CASSQGQANSGNTIYF.

The chain is built from TRBV6-6 and TRBJ2-7, with 8 bases that match TRBD2. Germline V lookup: CDR1 MNHNY, CDR2 SVGAGI (reference sequence). This CDR3 contains 14 residues. With V trimmed by 6 bases and J by 2 bases, 6 bases remained unmatched. The CDR3 protein is CASRLGLATYEQYF. CDR3 in DNA: TGTGCCAGCAGACTTGGACTAGCAACCTACGAGCAGTACTTC.

This sequence joins TRBV30 and TRBJ1-6, with D possibly TRBD1 on 6 matching bases. Germline-derived CDR1 and CDR2 are GTSNPN and SVGIG (reference sequence). The ends were cut back, 0 bases at V and 6 bases at J, with 12 bases in the middle. The CDR3 totals 15 residues. The CDR3: CAWSVAGAGNSPLHF. The CDR3 region has the DNA TGTGCCTGGAGTGTAGCGGGGGCAGGTAATTCACCCCTCCACTTT.

The V call is TRBV9, the J call TRBJ1-4; D is uncertain. V was pared by 0 bases and J by 10 bases, with 25 bases between. In germline, CDR1 is SGDLS, CDR2 YYNGEE. There are 18 residues in the CDR3. The CDR3 bases are TGTGCCAGCAGCGTAGTTCACCCGGCCAGGTGCTCGCGTCCAAAACTGTTTTTT. This encodes CASSVVHPARCSRPKLFF.

The J gene is TRBJ2-7, the V gene TRBV27; 8 bases line up with TRBD1. V was pared by 4 bases and J by 4 bases, with 9 bases of the junction left unmatched. Germline loops: CDR1 MNHEY, CDR2 SMNVEV (reference sequence). This CDR3 comprises 15 residues. The CDR3 sequence is CASSWATGDSYEQYF. The DNA for the CDR3 is TGTGCCAGCAGTTGGGCGACAGGGGACAGTTACGAGCAGTACTTC.

The rearrangement joins TRBV6-5 to TRBJ2-7; 10 nucleotides line up with TRBD1. The CDR3 spans 15 residues. Germline-derived CDR1 and CDR2 are MNHEY and SVGAGI. V trimming: 4 bases; J trimming: 2 bases; junction bases outside the gene matches: 5. CDR3: CASSFTGQGTYEQYF. CDR3 coding DNA: TGTGCCAGCAGTTTTACGGGACAGGGGACCTACGAGCAGTACTTC.

V gene TRBV23-1 combines with J gene TRBJ1-3; 7 bases align to TRBD1. TRBV23-1 is known as an ORF, though its function is uncertain. This CDR3 spans 12 amino acids. V gave up 9 bases and J gave up 2 bases; unmatched junction bases: 1. In DNA, the CDR3 is TGCGCCAGGAGGGGGCCTGGAAACACCATATATTTT. As protein: CARRGPGNTIYF.

The chain employs TRBV6-5 and TRBJ2-1; D remains unclear. The germline V gene encodes CDR1 MNHEY and CDR2 SVGAGI. This CDR3 is 13 amino acids long. The V gene lost 8 bases and the J gene lost 0 bases, with 8 bases spanning the gap. Here the CDR3 DNA reads TGTGCCAGCGTAAGTAGCTCCTACAATGAGCAGTTCTTC. It specifies CASVSSSYNEQFF.

The rearrangement joins TRBV7-8 to TRBJ2-7; D is possibly TRBD2 (6 bases). The length of the CDR3 is 14 residues. Trimming took off 5 bases at V and 1 base at J, with 12 bases between the two ends. Germline loops: CDR1 SGHVS, CDR2 FQNEAQ. The CDR3 is CASSLTRESYEQYF. CDR3 nucleotides: TGTGCCAGCAGCCTGACGCGGGAATCCTACGAGCAGTACTTC.

The chain uses TRBV10-3 and TRBJ2-5; D might be TRBD1 (7 bases). V was trimmed by 10 bases and J by 4 bases, leaving 19 bases between them. CDR1 is ENHRY and CDR2 is SYGVKD in the germline V gene. The CDR3 loop spans 14 amino acids. The DNA of the CDR3 is TGTGCCACGCGCGGAGGGGGACAGAGAGAGACCCAGTACTTC. Protein product: CATRGGGQRETQYF.

The V call is TRBV7-6, the J call TRBJ2-1, with a weak D call TRBD2 (5 bases). Germline CDR1 and CDR2: SGHVS and FNYEAQ. The germline V and J ends were trimmed by 5 bases and 1 base, with 15 bases remaining between them. The CDR3 consists of 16 residues. The CDR3 nucleotides are TGTGCCAGCAGCGATGCTAAGGGAGAGTCCTACAATGAGCAGTTCTTC. Protein sequence: CASSDAKGESYNEQFF.

By share, this clone counts as medium-sized. The chain joins TRBV5-6 to TRBJ2-7; the match to TRBD2 covers 11 bases. The CDR3 contains 17 residues. CDR1 is SGHDT, CDR2 YYEEEE, per germline. The V gene end was trimmed by 4 bases and the J gene end by 1 base; junction bases not matched to a gene: 10. The CDR3 protein is CASSIRLAGLESYEQYF. DNA of the CDR3: TGTGCCAGCAGCATTAGACTAGCGGGACTAGAATCCTACGAGCAGTACTTC.

The CDR3 protein is CASSLAGKVSNEKLFF. The CDR3, as DNA: TGTGCCAGCAGCTTGGCCGGGAAGGTCAGTAATGAAAAACTGTTTTTT. This chain links TRBV5-6 with TRBJ1-4, with no clear D. CDR1 is SGHDT, CDR2 YYEEEE, per germline. This CDR3 is built from 16 residues. V lost 0 bases to trimming and J lost 4 bases, with 13 bases between them.

The chain couples TRBV12-5 to TRBJ1-4; TRBD1 aligns across 9 bases. This CDR3 has 14 amino acids. Trimming cost V 7 bases and J 6 bases; bases outside gene matches: 6. Germline-derived CDR1 and CDR2 are LGHNT and FRNRAP. The CDR3 DNA reads TGTGCTAGTGCCATTGACAGGGGGGATGAAAAACTGTTTTTT. This sequence encodes CASAIDRGDEKLFF.

This clone was detected once. The chain links TRBV9 to TRBJ2-2, with 10 bases fitting TRBD2. The CDR3 runs 16 residues. CDR1 and CDR2 (germline): SGDLS, YYNGEE. J gave up 7 bases and V 4 bases, and 10 bases lay outside the gene matches. This CDR3 reads CASSPGPRLAGGELFF. The DNA for the CDR3 is TGTGCCAGCAGCCCCGGACCTCGACTAGCGGGCGGGGAGCTGTTTTTT.

The chain is built from TRBV3-1 (or the pseudogene TRBV3-2) and TRBJ1-2; 7 bases map to TRBD1. V gave up 7 bases and J gave up 6 bases; unmatched junction bases: 17. Germline-derived CDR1 and CDR2 are LGHDT and YNNKEL (reference sequence). This CDR3 contains 16 residues. CDR3 residues: CASTTGVWGLSDGYTF. CDR3 nucleotide sequence: TGTGCCAGCACCACAGGGGTGTGGGGGCTCTCAGATGGCTACACCTTC.

The V gene is TRBV24-1, the J gene TRBJ2-5; TRBD2 matches at 13 bases. Germline assignment: CDR1 KGHDR and CDR2 SFDVKD. The CDR3 sequence is 16 residues long. V lost 4 bases and J lost 5; bases outside the gene matches: 6. CDR3 sequence (DNA): TGTGCCACCAGTGAGGTGGGGACTAGCGGGATTGAGACCCAGTACTTC. Its translation is CATSEVGTSGIETQYF.

The genes are TRBV10-3 and TRBJ2-1, with D tentatively TRBD2 (5 bases). CDR3 length: 16 residues. CDR1 is ENHRY and CDR2 is SYGVKD in the germline V gene. V was clipped by 0 bases and J by 4 bases, with 13 bases between them. The CDR3 protein is CAISESGAPRYNEQFF. The CDR3 bases are TGTGCCATCAGTGAGTCGGGAGCGCCAAGGTACAATGAGCAGTTCTTC.

In DNA form, the CDR3 reads TGTGCCAGCAGCTTAACGGGGGGACTAGCGGGATCCGAGGACATTCAGTACTTC. Encoded protein: CASSLTGGLAGSEDIQYF. The V call is TRBV7-3, the J call TRBJ2-4, with 13 bases lining up with TRBD2. The CDR3 is made up of 18 amino acids. With 0 bases clipped from V and 8 bases from J, the junction kept 10 bases outside the gene matches. In germline, CDR1 is SGHTA, CDR2 FQGTGA.

The chain is built from TRBV5-1 and TRBJ2-5; D perhaps matches TRBD2 (5 bases). The CDR3 totals 14 residues. Trimming removed 4 bases from V and 3 bases from J, with 13 bases in between. Germline values: CDR1 SGHRS, CDR2 YFSETQ. CDR3 sequence (DNA): TGCGCCAGCAGCACGACTAATCTGAAAGAGACCCAGTACTTC. Protein product: CASSTTNLKETQYF.

This clone was found a few times. The chain uses TRBV28 and TRBJ1-1, with no clear D. Trimming left V 5 bases short and J 5 bases short, with 6 bases between. In germline, CDR1 is MDHEN, CDR2 SYDVKM. This CDR3 is 11 amino acids long. In nucleotides, the CDR3 is TGTGCCAGCAGTCCGCAGACTGAAGCTTTCTTT. As protein: CASSPQTEAFF.

The chain combines TRBV25-1 with TRBJ2-7; 11 bases fit TRBD2. V shed 6 bases and J 0 bases; nucleotides not matched to a gene: 4. Germline CDR1 MGHDK, CDR2 SYGVNS. CDR3 length: 15 residues. CDR3 protein: CASRDGTSGSYEQYF. The DNA for the CDR3 is TGTGCCAGCAGAGACGGGACTAGCGGCTCCTACGAGCAGTACTTC.

V is TRBV19 and J is TRBJ2-2; 7 nucleotides match TRBD1. The CDR3 contains 16 residues. Germline V gene data show CDR1 as LNHDA and CDR2 as SQIVND (reference sequence). The J segment lost 2 bases and the V segment lost 9 bases, leaving 12 bases of the junction unmatched. CDR3 sequence reads: CASCVLRQGNTGELFF. The CDR3 DNA reads TGTGCCAGCTGTGTCTTGAGACAGGGAAACACCGGGGAGCTGTTTTTT.

The rearrangement joins TRBV18 to TRBJ2-7, with D uncertain. Trimming pared 2 bases from V and 6 bases from J, leaving 17 bases between. Germline assignment: CDR1 KGHSH and CDR2 LQKENI. The CDR3 is 15 amino acids. CDR3 nucleotides: TGTGCCAGCTCACCATCGGCTAGAAATTATGGCGAGCAGTACTTC. It translates to CASSPSARNYGEQYF.